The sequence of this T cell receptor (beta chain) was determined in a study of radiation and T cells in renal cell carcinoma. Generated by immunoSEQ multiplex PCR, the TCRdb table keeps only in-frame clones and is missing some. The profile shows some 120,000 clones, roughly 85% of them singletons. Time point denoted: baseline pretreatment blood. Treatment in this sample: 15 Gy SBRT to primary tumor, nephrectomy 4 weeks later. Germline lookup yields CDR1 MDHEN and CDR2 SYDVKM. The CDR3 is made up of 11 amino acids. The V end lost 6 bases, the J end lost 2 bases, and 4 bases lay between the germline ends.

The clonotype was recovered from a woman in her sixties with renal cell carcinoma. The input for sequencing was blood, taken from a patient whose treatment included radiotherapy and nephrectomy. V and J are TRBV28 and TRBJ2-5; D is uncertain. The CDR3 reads CASSIQETQYF. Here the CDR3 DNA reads TGTGCCAGCAGCATACAAGAGACCCAGTACTTC.